This T cell receptor beta chain was captured in a study of beta chain features in type 1 diabetes. V was trimmed by 2 bases and J by 4 bases, leaving 8 bases between them. The germline V gene encodes CDR1 SEHNR and CDR2 FQNEAQ (reference sequence). The CDR3 totals 13 residues. Findings of the study overall: A pattern of fewer insertions and more deletions at VDJ junctions was seen in type 1 diabetes patients. In every one of the four CD4+ subsets, TCRB CDR3s were moderately but significantly shorter in Type 1 diabetes patients.

For this clone: Antigen unknown.

Expressed TCRB transcripts got sequenced, as all isolated RNA was reverse transcribed. It was found that naive, central memory and regulatory T cell samples averaged approximately 3.5 million reads. Measured with immunoSEQ multiplex PCR; TCRdb has only the in-frame clones, and not every one. The sample has around 250,000 clones; 25% to 35% are singletons. This chain links TRBV7-9 with TRBJ2-5; D unresolved. This receptor was taken from a young man in good health. The sample comprised central memory CD4+ T cells from blood. The DNA for the CDR3 is TGTGCCAGCAGCTTATCGGACGGAGAGACCCAGTACTTC. Amino acid sequence: CASSLSDGETQYF.